Sequencing of this T cell receptor (beta chain) was carried out in a study of T cells in Graves' hyperthyroidism and ophthalmopathy. Whole-study findings and limits: Stable hyperthyroidism was separated from ophthalmopathy by a model based on 13 V-J features. In blood, most of the thyroid clonotypes expanded above 0.001 were also present. Before onset, by a median of approximately 6.8 months, the model predicted ophthalmopathy.

The CDR3 regions of TCR beta were amplified from RNA transcripts. Initially, a first-round RT-PCR of the TCR CDR3 employed the HTBI primer set. TCRdb re-derived calls from the multiplex PCR reads in MiXCR, one entry per CDR3 protein. This table has about 640,000 distinct CDR3 sequences, around 20% appearing once. PBMCs were derived from roughly 10 ml fresh peripheral blood. Worth noting for this clonotype: Its antigen is not identified.

This clonotype was obtained from a man younger than 45 with Graves' ophthalmopathy. Sequencing was done on a sample of blood.

The CDR3 region has the DNA TGTGCCAGCAGTCGGGGCCATAGCAATCAGCCCCAGCATTTT. This sequence encodes CASSRGHSNQPQHF. The V and J genes are TRBV6-1 and TRBJ1-5, with D possibly TRBD1 on 5 matching bases. V was shortened by 5 bases and J by 0 bases, with 8 bases between the two germline ends. Germline V gene data show CDR1 as MNHNS and CDR2 as SASEGT. The length of the CDR3 is 14 residues.